The 3 T cell receptor beta chains in this list originate from one sample, sequenced in a study of shared clonotypes between healthy human individuals. The data were produced by immunoSEQ multiplex PCR, yet TCRdb's version contains in-frame clones alone and is incomplete. This repertoire shows approximately 250,000 clones, 60% to 70% found once; its top ten account for more than 9.5%. The material sequenced was memory CD4+ T cells sorted from blood. The sample's subset: CD45RA-negative fraction. The receptor source for this set is a man aged 25-45 years in good health.

This clone has a count of ten or more. The chain uses TRBV2 and TRBJ1-5; D gene ambiguous. Germline V gives CDR1 SNHLY, CDR2 FYNNEI. Trimming shortened V by 8 bases and J by 7 bases, and 9 bases separated the two germline ends. This CDR3 spans 11 amino acids. The CDR3 DNA is TGTGCCAGCGGAATAAGCCAGCCCCAGCATTTT. Its protein product is CASGISQPQHF.

This chain uses TRBV13 with TRBJ2-7; D is perhaps TRBD1 (5 bases). The CDR3 consists of 14 residues. Germline lookup yields CDR1 PRHDT and CDR2 FYEKMQ (reference sequence). The V end was cut by 6 bases, the J end by 1 base, with 13 bases between. Here the CDR3 DNA reads TGTGCCAGCAGTCCCAGGGCCCAGTCCTACGAGCAGTACTTC. As protein: CASSPRAQSYEQYF.

This chain links TRBV5-1 with TRBJ2-2, with 8 bases matching TRBD1. The V and J ends lost 4 bases and 6 bases, in that order; junction bases with no gene match: 11. The V gene's germline CDR1 is SGHRS and CDR2 YFSETQ. The CDR3 is made up of 16 amino acids. In nucleotides, the CDR3 is TGCGCCAGCAGCCGGGCGGGACAGGCGGGATCCGGGGAGCTGTTTTTT. It specifies CASSRAGQAGSGELFF.